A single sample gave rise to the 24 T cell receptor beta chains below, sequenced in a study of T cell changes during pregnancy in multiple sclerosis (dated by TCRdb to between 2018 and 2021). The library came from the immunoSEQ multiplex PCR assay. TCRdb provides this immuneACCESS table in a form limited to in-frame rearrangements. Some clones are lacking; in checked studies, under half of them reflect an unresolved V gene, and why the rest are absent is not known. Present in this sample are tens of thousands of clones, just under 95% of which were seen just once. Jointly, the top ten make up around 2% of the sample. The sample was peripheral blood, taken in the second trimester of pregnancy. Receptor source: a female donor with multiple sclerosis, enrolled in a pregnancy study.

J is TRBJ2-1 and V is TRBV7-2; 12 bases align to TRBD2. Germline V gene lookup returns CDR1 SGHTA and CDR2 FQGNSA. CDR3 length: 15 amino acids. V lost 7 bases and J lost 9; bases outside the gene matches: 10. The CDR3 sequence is CASTEASGGAGEQFF. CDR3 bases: TGTGCCAGCACCGAGGCTAGCGGGGGGGCTGGTGAGCAGTTCTTC. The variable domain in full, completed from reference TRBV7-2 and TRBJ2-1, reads GAGVSQSPSNKVTEKGKDVELRCDPISGHTALYWYRQSLGQGLEFLIYFQGNSAPDKSGLPSDRFSAERTGGSVSTLTIQRTQQEDSAVYLCASTEASGGAGEQFFGPGTRLTVL.

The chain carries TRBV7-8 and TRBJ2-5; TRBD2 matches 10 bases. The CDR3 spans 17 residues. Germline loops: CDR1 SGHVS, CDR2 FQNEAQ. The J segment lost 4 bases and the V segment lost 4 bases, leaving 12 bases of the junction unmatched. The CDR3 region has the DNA TGTGCCAGCAGCTCCTCATCCCTAGCGGGAGTTCTAGAGACCCAGTACTTC. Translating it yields CASSSSSLAGVLETQYF.

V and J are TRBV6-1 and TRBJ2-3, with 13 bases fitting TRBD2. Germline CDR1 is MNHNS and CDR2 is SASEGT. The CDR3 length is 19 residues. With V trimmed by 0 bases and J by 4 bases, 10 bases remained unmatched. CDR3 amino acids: CASSEAQGGLAGSADTQYF. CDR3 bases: TGTGCCAGCAGTGAAGCGCAGGGGGGACTAGCGGGAAGCGCAGATACGCAGTATTTT.

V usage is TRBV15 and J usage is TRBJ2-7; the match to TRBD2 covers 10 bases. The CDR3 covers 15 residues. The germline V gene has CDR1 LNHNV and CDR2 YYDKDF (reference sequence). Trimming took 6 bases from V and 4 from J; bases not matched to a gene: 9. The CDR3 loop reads CATSLSGLAVYEQYF. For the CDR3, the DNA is TGTGCCACCAGTCTAAGTGGACTAGCGGTATACGAGCAGTACTTC. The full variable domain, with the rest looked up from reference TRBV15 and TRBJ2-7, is DAMVIQNPRYQVTQFGKPVTLSCSQTLNHNVMYWYQQKSSQAPKLLFHYYDKDFNNEADTPDNFQSRRPNTSFCFLDIRSPGLGDTAMYLCATSLSGLAVYEQYFGPGTRLTVT.

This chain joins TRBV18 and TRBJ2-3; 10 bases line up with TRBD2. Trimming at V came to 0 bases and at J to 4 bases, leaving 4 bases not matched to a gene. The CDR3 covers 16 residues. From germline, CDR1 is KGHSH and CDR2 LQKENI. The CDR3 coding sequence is TGTGCCAGCTCACCACCGACAGCGGGAGGGCCAGATACGCAGTATTTT. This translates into CASSPPTAGGPDTQYF.

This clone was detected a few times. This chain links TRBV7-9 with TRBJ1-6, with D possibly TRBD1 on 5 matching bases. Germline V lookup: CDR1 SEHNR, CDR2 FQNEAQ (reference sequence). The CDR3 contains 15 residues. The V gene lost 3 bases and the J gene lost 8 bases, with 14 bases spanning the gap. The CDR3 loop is CASSLASGGDSPLHF. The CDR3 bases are TGTGCCAGCAGCTTGGCGTCGGGAGGGGATTCACCCCTCCACTTT.

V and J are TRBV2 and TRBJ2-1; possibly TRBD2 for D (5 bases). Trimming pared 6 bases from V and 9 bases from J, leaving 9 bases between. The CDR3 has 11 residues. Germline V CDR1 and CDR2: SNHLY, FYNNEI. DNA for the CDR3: TGTGCCAGCAGCCAAGAGGGTGAGCAGTTCTTC. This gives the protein CASSQEGEQFF.

As DNA, the CDR3 is TGTGCCTGGAGTGTACGGGGAGATACGCAGTATTTT. Amino acids: CAWSVRGDTQYF. The rearrangement uses TRBV30 and TRBJ2-3, with D maybe TRBD2 (5 bases). The germline V and J ends were trimmed by 0 bases and 5 bases, with 6 bases remaining between them. This CDR3 contains 12 residues. CDR1 and CDR2 (germline): GTSNPN, SVGIG (reference sequence). The full variable domain, with the rest looked up from reference TRBV30 and TRBJ2-3, is SQTIHQWPATLVQPVGSPLSLECTVEGTSNPNLYWYRQAAGRGLQLLFYSVGIGQISSEVPQNLSASRPQDRQFILSSKKLLLSDSGFYLCAWSVRGDTQYFGPGTRLTVL.

CDR3 DNA: TGTGCCAGTAGTATACACATCTCAACTAATGAAAAACTGTTTTTT. This sequence encodes CASSIHISTNEKLFF. This rearrangement joins TRBV19 to TRBJ1-4; D is ambiguous. Deletions cut 2 bases from V and 0 bases from J, with 7 bases between. The CDR3 loop spans 15 amino acids. Germline lookup yields CDR1 LNHDA and CDR2 SQIVND (reference sequence).

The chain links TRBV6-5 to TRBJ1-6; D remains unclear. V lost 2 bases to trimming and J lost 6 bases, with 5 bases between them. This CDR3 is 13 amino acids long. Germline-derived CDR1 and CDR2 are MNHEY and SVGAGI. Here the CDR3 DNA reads TGTGCCAGCAGTTACCTTCGTAATTCACCCCTCCACTTT. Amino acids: CASSYLRNSPLHF.

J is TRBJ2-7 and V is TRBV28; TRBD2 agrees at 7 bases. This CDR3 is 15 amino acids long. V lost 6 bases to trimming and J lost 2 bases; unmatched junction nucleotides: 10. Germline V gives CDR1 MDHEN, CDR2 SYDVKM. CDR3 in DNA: TGTGCCAGCAGGGACTGGCGGGAGAGCGCCTACGAGCAGTACTTC. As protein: CASRDWRESAYEQYF.

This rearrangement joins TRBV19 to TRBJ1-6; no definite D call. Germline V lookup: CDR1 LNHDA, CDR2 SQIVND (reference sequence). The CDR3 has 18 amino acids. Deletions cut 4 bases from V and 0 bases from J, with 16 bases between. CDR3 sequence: CASSNFLRESSYNSPLHF. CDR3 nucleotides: TGTGCCAGTAGTAACTTTCTGAGAGAGAGCTCCTATAATTCACCCCTCCACTTT.

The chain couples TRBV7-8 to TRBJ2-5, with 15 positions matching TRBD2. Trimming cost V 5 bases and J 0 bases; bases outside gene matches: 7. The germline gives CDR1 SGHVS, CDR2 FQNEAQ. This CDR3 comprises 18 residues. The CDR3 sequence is CASSTRTSGGGYQETQYF. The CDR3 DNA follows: TGTGCCAGCAGCACCCGGACTAGCGGGGGGGGGTACCAAGAGACCCAGTACTTC.

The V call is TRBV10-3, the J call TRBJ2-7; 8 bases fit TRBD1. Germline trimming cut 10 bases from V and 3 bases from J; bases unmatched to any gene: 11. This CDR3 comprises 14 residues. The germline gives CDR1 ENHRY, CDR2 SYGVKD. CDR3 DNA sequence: TGTGCCACCGACCCAGCCGGGACAGGCTACGAGCAGTACTTC. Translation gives CATDPAGTGYEQYF.

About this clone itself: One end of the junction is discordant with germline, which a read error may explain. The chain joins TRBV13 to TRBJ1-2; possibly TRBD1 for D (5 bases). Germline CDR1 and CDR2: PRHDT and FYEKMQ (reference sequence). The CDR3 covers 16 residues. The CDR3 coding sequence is TGTGCCAGCAGCGTGGGTCCAGGGACTCCCAACTTTGGCTACACCTTC. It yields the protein CASSVGPGTPNFGYTF.

The CDR3: CASSFLDRVEQYF. DNA of the CDR3: TGTGCCAGCAGTTTTCTGGACAGGGTCGAGCAGTACTTC. This chain connects TRBV27 to TRBJ2-7, with 8 positions matching TRBD1. The length of the CDR3 is 13 residues. Germline V gene sequence: CDR1 MNHEY, CDR2 SMNVEV (reference sequence). The junction had 4 bases not matched to a gene; V was cut back by 3 bases and J by 6 bases.

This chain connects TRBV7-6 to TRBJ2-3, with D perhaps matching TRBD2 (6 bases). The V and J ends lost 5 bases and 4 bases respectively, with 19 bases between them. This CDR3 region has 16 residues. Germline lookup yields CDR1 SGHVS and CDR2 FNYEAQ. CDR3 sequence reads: CASSHSVGGGSDTQYF. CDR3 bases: TGTGCCAGCAGCCATTCGGTGGGGGGAGGATCAGATACGCAGTATTTT.

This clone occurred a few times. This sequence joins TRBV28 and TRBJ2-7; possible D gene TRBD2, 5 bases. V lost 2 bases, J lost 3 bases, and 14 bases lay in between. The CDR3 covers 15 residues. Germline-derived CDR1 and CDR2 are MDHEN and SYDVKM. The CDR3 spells CASSLKVYGSYEQYF. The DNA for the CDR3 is TGTGCCAGCAGTTTAAAGGTTTATGGGAGCTACGAGCAGTACTTC.

CDR3 in amino acids: CASSQFGTATSYEQYF. CDR3 coding DNA: TGTGCCTCCTCACAATTCGGGACAGCGACTTCCTACGAGCAGTACTTC. This chain links TRBV30 with TRBJ2-7; 7 nucleotides line up with TRBD1. V lost 7 bases and J lost 1; bases outside the gene matches: 16. The CDR3 contains 16 residues. Germline V gene lookup returns CDR1 GTSNPN and CDR2 SVGIG (reference sequence).

The CDR3 here is CASSGQGSGNTIYF. Written as DNA, the CDR3 is TGTGCCAGCTCCGGGCAGGGCTCTGGAAACACCATATATTTT. The V and J genes are TRBV6-1 and TRBJ1-3; a possible D gene is TRBD1 (5 bases). Germline V gene data show CDR1 as MNHNS and CDR2 as SASEGT. The CDR3 sequence is 14 residues long. Trimming took 8 bases from V and 0 from J, leaving 11 bases between them.

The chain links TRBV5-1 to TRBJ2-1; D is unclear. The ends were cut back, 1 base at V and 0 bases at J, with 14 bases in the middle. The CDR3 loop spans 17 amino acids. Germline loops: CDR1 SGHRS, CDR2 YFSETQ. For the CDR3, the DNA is TGCGCCAGCAGCTTGAGAGCCTCATATAGCTCCTACAATGAGCAGTTCTTC. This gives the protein CASSLRASYSSYNEQFF.

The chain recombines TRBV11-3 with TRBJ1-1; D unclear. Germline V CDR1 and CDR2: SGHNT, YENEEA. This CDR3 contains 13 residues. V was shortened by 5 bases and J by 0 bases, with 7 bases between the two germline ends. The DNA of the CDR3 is TGTGCCAGCAGCGGAGGGATGAACACTGAAGCTTTCTTT. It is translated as CASSGGMNTEAFF.

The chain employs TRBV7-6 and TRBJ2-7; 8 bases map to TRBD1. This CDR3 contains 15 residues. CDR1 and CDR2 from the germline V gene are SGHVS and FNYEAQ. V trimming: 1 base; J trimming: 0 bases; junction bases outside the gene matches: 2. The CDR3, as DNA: TGTGCCAGCAGCTTAGACAGGGGGAACTCCTACGAGCAGTACTTC. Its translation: CASSLDRGNSYEQYF.

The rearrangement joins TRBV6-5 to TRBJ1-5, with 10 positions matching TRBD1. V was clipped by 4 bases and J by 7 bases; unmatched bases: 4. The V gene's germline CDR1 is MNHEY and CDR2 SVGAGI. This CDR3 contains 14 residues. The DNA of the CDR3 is TGTGCCAGCAGTTTCGACAGGGGGCTCCAGCCCCAGCATTTT. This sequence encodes CASSFDRGLQPQHF.